This T cell receptor (beta chain) emerged from a study of T cell responses to AZD1222 COVID-19 vaccine. The germline V gene encodes CDR1 LNHDA and CDR2 SQIVND (reference sequence). V was clipped by 4 bases and J by 10 bases; unmatched bases: 12. The CDR3 runs to 16 residues. Assay: immunoSEQ multiplex PCR; the TCRdb copy retains only in-frame clones and omits some. Here the sample spans fewer than 150,000 clones, roughly 90% being singletons. Study-wide results and caveats: Only 5 or 6 AZD1222 recipients were seropositive at baseline.

Worth noting for this clone: What it recognizes is unknown.

The source of this sequence is an adult in good health. Material: peripheral blood, obtained on day 0 of AZD1222 vaccination. The chain recombines TRBV19 with TRBJ1-6, with 8 positions matching TRBD1. CDR3: CASSTGTGQVRSPLHF. CDR3 nucleotide sequence: TGTGCCAGTAGTACCGGGACAGGTCAAGTACGGTCACCCCTCCACTTT.